These 9 T cell receptor beta chains originate from one sample sequenced in a study of OX40 agonist ivuxolimab in advanced cancers. Profiled with immunoSEQ multiplex PCR; TCRdb holds only in-frame clones, not every one. The sample lists roughly 35,000 clones, around four fifths occurring once. Here the sequenced sample was CD4+ or CD8+ T cells sorted from blood, taken in a trial of the OX40 agonist ivuxolimab. Source of these receptors: an adult with an advanced solid tumor such as melanoma, head and neck, liver or kidney cancer.

This clone came up once. The rearrangement uses TRBV5-4 and TRBJ2-5, with unresolved D. This CDR3 comprises 12 residues. V dropped 2 bases and J dropped 4 bases, with 6 bases sitting between them. Germline V lookup: CDR1 SGHNT, CDR2 YYREEE (reference sequence). This chain's CDR3 is CASSFPRETQYF. The DNA for the CDR3 is TGTGCCAGCAGCTTTCCAAGAGAGACCCAGTACTTC.

The V gene is TRBV7-2, the J gene TRBJ2-7; TRBD2 matches 10 bases. Germline V gene sequence: CDR1 SGHTA, CDR2 FQGNSA. The CDR3 spans 14 residues. Germline trimming cut 5 bases from V and 6 bases from J; bases unmatched to any gene: 7. CDR3: CASSMVASGSEQYF. CDR3 coding DNA: TGTGCCAGCAGCATGGTGGCTAGCGGGAGCGAGCAGTACTTC.

In its sample, this clone was seen a few times. The chain has TRBV7-9 and TRBJ1-1; a possible D gene is TRBD1 (5 bases). The CDR3 spans 13 residues. Germline values: CDR1 SEHNR, CDR2 FQNEAQ (reference sequence). The V gene lost 6 bases and the J gene lost 4 bases, with 12 bases spanning the gap. CDR3 in DNA: TGTGCCAGCAGACTGGGGACGGGCACTGAAGCTTTCTTT. It is translated as CASRLGTGTEAFF.

The J gene is TRBJ2-7, the V gene TRBV18, with D possibly TRBD2 on 6 matching bases. This CDR3 region has 13 residues. Germline V lookup: CDR1 KGHSH, CDR2 LQKENI. V dropped 5 bases and J dropped 7 bases, with 15 bases sitting between them. This chain's CDR3 is CASSEYGTGEQYF. For the CDR3, the DNA is TGTGCCAGCTCAGAATACGGGACTGGGGAGCAGTACTTC. The variable domain in full, with the rest retrieved from reference TRBV18 and TRBJ2-7, is NAGVMQNPRHLVRRRGQEARLRCSPMKGHSHVYWYRQLPEEGLKFMVYLQKENIIDESGMPKERFSAEFPKEGPSILRIQQVVRGDSAAYFCASSEYGTGEQYFGPGTRLTVT.

The chain has TRBV28 and TRBJ1-2; 9 bases are a match to TRBD1. J lost 2 bases, V lost 9 bases, and 4 bases had no gene match. The CDR3 totals 13 residues. Germline CDR1 reads MDHEN; CDR2 reads SYDVKM. The CDR3 DNA reads TGTGCCAGGACGGACAGGGGAAACTATGGCTACACCTTC. Its protein product is CARTDRGNYGYTF.

J is TRBJ2-5 and V is TRBV28; D gene unclear. Per the germline V gene, CDR1 is MDHEN and CDR2 is SYDVKM. V was trimmed by 5 bases and J by 2 bases, leaving 12 bases between them. There are 14 residues in the CDR3. The CDR3 region is CASSPSTEQETQYF. CDR3 coding DNA: TGTGCCAGCAGTCCTTCGACGGAACAAGAGACCCAGTACTTC. The full variable domain, its missing parts supplied by reference TRBV28 and TRBJ2-5, is DVKVTQSSRYLVKRTGEKVFLECVQDMDHENMFWYRQDPGLGLRLIYFSYDVKMKEKGDIPEGYSVSREKKERFSLILESASTNQTSMYLCASSPSTEQETQYFGPGTRLLVL.

V is TRBV5-5 and J is TRBJ1-1, with a tentative D call TRBD1 (5 bases). Trimming shortened V by 0 bases and J by 6 bases, and 9 bases separated the two germline ends. The germline V gene has CDR1 SGHKS and CDR2 YYEKEE (reference sequence). This CDR3 has 13 residues. CDR3 protein: CASSLGGGAEAFF. The DNA for the CDR3 is TGTGCCAGCAGCTTGGGCGGGGGGGCTGAAGCTTTCTTT.

This clone was seen only a few times. The rearrangement links TRBV7-8 to TRBJ1-5; 11 bases line up with TRBD1. Germline values: CDR1 SGHVS, CDR2 FQNEAQ. The CDR3 extends over 15 amino acids. The trim removed 1 base at V and 5 bases at J, leaving 1 base unmatched. In DNA, the CDR3 is TGTGCCAGCAGCTTAGGGGACAGGGGGGATCAGCCCCAGCATTTT. Encoded protein: CASSLGDRGDQPQHF.

This clone was seen once. V gene TRBV2 combines with J gene TRBJ2-2, with no clear D. The CDR3 is 12 residues long. V gave up 6 bases and J gave up 3 bases, with 5 bases separating them. Germline V gives CDR1 SNHLY, CDR2 FYNNEI. The DNA for the CDR3 is TGTGCCAGCAGCGGCGACACCGGGGAGCTGTTTTTT. It encodes CASSGDTGELFF.